The 18 T cell receptor beta chains listed next were all sequenced from one sample in a study of blood T cell repertoires in COVID-19. TCRdb's table, derived via immunoSEQ multiplex PCR, lists solely in-frame clones and lacks some. The sample records approximately 91,000 clones, approximately 77% being singletons. Sample: peripheral blood. These TCRs come from a woman aged 80 or older with acute or convalescent COVID-19.

The V call is TRBV5-6, the J call TRBJ2-3; TRBD2 aligns across 9 bases. Germline V lookup: CDR1 SGHDT, CDR2 YYEEEE. This CDR3 is 17 amino acids long. V dropped 1 base and J dropped 3; count of bases not matched to a gene: 9. For the CDR3, the DNA is TGTGCCAGCAGCTTGCAGGCTAGCGGGGTTTTAACAGATACGCAGTATTTT. Residues: CASSLQASGVLTDTQYF.

A single count supports this clone. The chain uses TRBV7-3 and TRBJ2-2; 11 positions match TRBD1. With 4 bases clipped from V and 6 bases from J, the junction kept 7 bases outside the gene matches. This CDR3 is 16 amino acids long. The germline CDR1 and CDR2 sequences are SGHTA and FQGTGA. The CDR3 DNA reads as TGTGCCAGCAGCTCCAGGACAGGGGGCGGGCCCGGGGAGCTGTTTTTT. Amino acids: CASSSRTGGGPGELFF. The entire variable domain, with the rest obtained from reference TRBV7-3 and TRBJ2-2, is as follows: GAGVSQTPSNKVTEKGKYVELRCDPISGHTALYWYRQSLGQGPEFLIYFQGTGAADDSGLPNDRFFAVRPEGSVSTLKIQRTERGDSAVYLCASSSRTGGGPGELFFGEGSRLTVL.

The rearrangement joins TRBV6-5 to TRBJ2-3; D uncertain. Germline V CDR1 and CDR2: MNHEY, SVGAGI. The CDR3 runs 15 residues. Trimming cost V 0 bases and J 0 bases, with 7 bases left between them. The DNA for the CDR3 is TGTGCCAGCAGTTACTCACAAGTTAGCACAGATACGCAGTATTTT. Encoded protein: CASSYSQVSTDTQYF.

J is TRBJ1-2 and V is TRBV3-1 (or the pseudogene TRBV3-2), with D hard to call. CDR1 is LGHDT and CDR2 is YNNKEL in the germline V gene (reference sequence). The CDR3 sequence is 15 residues long. Trimming left V 0 bases short and J 0 bases short, with 8 bases between. The CDR3 sequence is CASSQDQVANYGYTF. DNA of the CDR3: TGTGCCAGCAGCCAAGACCAGGTCGCTAACTATGGCTACACCTTC.

This rearrangement joins TRBV28 to TRBJ2-7; D might be TRBD1 (7 bases). This CDR3 spans 12 amino acids. Trimming took 6 bases from V and 7 from J, leaving 13 bases between them. Germline-derived CDR1 and CDR2 are MDHEN and SYDVKM. The CDR3 here is CASRSGGREQYF. CDR3 coding DNA: TGTGCCAGCAGATCAGGGGGGAGGGAGCAGTACTTC.

J is TRBJ1-1 and V is TRBV6-5; D call uncertain. V was trimmed by 6 bases and J by 7 bases, leaving 18 bases between them. CDR3 size: 14 residues. Germline-derived CDR1 and CDR2 are MNHEY and SVGAGI. The CDR3 bases are TGTGCCAGCAGCGGGGAAGGGCAACCCTATGAAGCTTTCTTT. It codes for CASSGEGQPYEAFF.

This chain links TRBV29-1 with TRBJ1-1; unclear D gene. CDR3 length: 13 amino acids. Per the germline V gene, CDR1 is SQVTM and CDR2 is ANQGSEA. V was trimmed by 7 bases and J by 0 bases, leaving 12 bases between them. The CDR3 here is CSASTGMNTEAFF. The CDR3 region has the DNA TGCAGCGCTTCTACCGGGATGAACACTGAAGCTTTCTTT.

CDR3 nucleotide sequence: TGTGCCAGTAGTAAGGGTTCGGCTAGCGGGCATCAAGAGACCCAGTACTTC. It is translated as CASSKGSASGHQETQYF. The rearrangement links TRBV19 to TRBJ2-5; 8 nucleotides line up with TRBD2. CDR3 length equals 17 residues. Trimming removed 4 bases from V and 2 bases from J; junction bases left unmatched: 12. Germline V CDR1 and CDR2: LNHDA, SQIVND (reference sequence).

This chain connects TRBV19 to TRBJ1-3, with TRBD1 matching 10 bases. From germline, CDR1 is LNHDA and CDR2 SQIVND (reference sequence). Trimming took 5 bases from V and 0 from J; bases not matched to a gene: 13. This CDR3 has 19 residues. The CDR3 DNA reads as TGTGCCAGTAGTCCACCGGGACAGGGGTTTCATCGCTCTGGAAACACCATATATTTT. Translating it yields CASSPPGQGFHRSGNTIYF.

Only a few counts were recorded for this clone. The genes are TRBV16 and TRBJ1-1, with D perhaps TRBD1 (5 bases). Per germline, CDR1 KGHSY and CDR2 FQNENV. V gave up 0 bases and J gave up 6 bases, with 14 bases separating them. The CDR3 contains 15 residues. CDR3 loop: CASSQSRSQTAEAFF. CDR3 nucleotide sequence: TGTGCCAGCAGCCAATCGCGGAGCCAGACAGCTGAAGCTTTCTTT.

This clone was counted a single time. The V and J genes are TRBV19 and TRBJ1-5; TRBD1 agrees at 7 bases. V lost 9 bases and J lost 6; bases outside the gene matches: 14. Germline CDR1 is LNHDA and CDR2 is SQIVND (reference sequence). The CDR3 contains 15 residues. CDR3 protein: CASAIGQEGSQPQHF. CDR3 DNA sequence: TGTGCCAGCGCGATTGGACAGGAGGGAAGTCAGCCCCAGCATTTT.

V gene TRBV13 combines with J gene TRBJ1-2; D is undetermined. V was shortened by 2 bases and J by 8 bases, with 18 bases between the two germline ends. CDR3 size: 15 residues. Germline V gene sequence: CDR1 PRHDT, CDR2 FYEKMQ (reference sequence). CDR3 amino acids: CASSLFMRRSLGYTF. The CDR3, as DNA: TGTGCCAGCAGCTTATTTATGCGCAGGTCCCTCGGCTACACCTTC.

This clone was seen more than once but under ten times. The rearrangement uses TRBV7-2 and TRBJ1-2; D uncertain. The V end lost 6 bases, the J end lost 5 bases, and 10 bases lay between the germline ends. The CDR3 loop spans 12 amino acids. CDR1 and CDR2 from the germline V gene are SGHTA and FQGNSA. CDR3 sequence: CASRKGGYGYTF. Written as DNA, the CDR3 is TGTGCCAGCAGAAAAGGCGGGTATGGCTACACCTTC.

This clone has only a few counts. The chain uses TRBV12-3 or TRBV12-4 and TRBJ1-4; D not certain. This CDR3 contains 12 residues. The V end lost 3 bases, the J end lost 11 bases, and 10 bases lay between the germline ends. The CDR3 reads CASSLEGAKLFF. The CDR3 region has the DNA TGTGCCAGCAGTTTGGAGGGAGCGAAACTGTTTTTT.

This clone has just one count. The chain couples TRBV19 to TRBJ1-1; 7 positions match TRBD1. The germline CDR1 and CDR2 sequences are LNHDA and SQIVND (reference sequence). The CDR3 loop spans 14 amino acids. V shed 3 bases and J 0 bases; nucleotides not matched to a gene: 1. The DNA of the CDR3 is TGTGCCAGTAGTATCCAGGGGGTGAACACTGAAGCTTTCTTT. Encoded protein: CASSIQGVNTEAFF.

V usage is TRBV30 and J usage is TRBJ2-7; 8 bases align to TRBD1. The ends lost 3 bases at V and 0 bases at J; junction bases unmatched: 13. This CDR3 has 17 residues. The germline V gene encodes CDR1 GTSNPN and CDR2 SVGIG (reference sequence). The CDR3 sequence: CAWRRVGQGTGSYEQYF. The CDR3 DNA follows: TGTGCCTGGAGACGAGTTGGACAGGGAACGGGCTCCTACGAGCAGTACTTC.

The genes are TRBV20-1 and TRBJ2-7; D not certain. The CDR3 is 11 residues long. Germline CDR1 reads DFQATT; CDR2 reads SNEGSKA (reference sequence). V lost 1 base to trimming and J lost 1 base, with 2 bases between them. In nucleotides, the CDR3 is TGCAGTGCTAGAGCTTCCTACGAGCAGTACTTC. The encoded protein is CSARASYEQYF.

The chain carries TRBV7-8 and TRBJ2-2; D is unresolved. The V end was cut by 1 base, the J end by 4 bases, with 4 bases between. The CDR3 sequence is 13 residues long. The germline V gene has CDR1 SGHVS and CDR2 FQNEAQ. The CDR3 here is CASSLDRTGELFF. CDR3 nucleotide sequence: TGTGCCAGCAGCTTAGATCGCACCGGGGAGCTGTTTTTT.